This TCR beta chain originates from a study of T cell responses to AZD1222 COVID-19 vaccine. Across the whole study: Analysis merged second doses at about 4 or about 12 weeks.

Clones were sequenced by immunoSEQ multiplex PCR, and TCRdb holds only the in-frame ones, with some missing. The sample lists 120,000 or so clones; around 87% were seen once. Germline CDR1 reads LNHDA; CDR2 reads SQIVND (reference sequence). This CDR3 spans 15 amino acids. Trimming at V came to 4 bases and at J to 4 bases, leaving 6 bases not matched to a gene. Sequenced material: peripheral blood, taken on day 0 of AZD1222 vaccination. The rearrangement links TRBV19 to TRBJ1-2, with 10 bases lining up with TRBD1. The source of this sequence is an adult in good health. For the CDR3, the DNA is TGTGCCAGTAGTAAAGGGACAGGGGCCATCTATGGCTACACCTTC. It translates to CASSKGTGAIYGYTF.